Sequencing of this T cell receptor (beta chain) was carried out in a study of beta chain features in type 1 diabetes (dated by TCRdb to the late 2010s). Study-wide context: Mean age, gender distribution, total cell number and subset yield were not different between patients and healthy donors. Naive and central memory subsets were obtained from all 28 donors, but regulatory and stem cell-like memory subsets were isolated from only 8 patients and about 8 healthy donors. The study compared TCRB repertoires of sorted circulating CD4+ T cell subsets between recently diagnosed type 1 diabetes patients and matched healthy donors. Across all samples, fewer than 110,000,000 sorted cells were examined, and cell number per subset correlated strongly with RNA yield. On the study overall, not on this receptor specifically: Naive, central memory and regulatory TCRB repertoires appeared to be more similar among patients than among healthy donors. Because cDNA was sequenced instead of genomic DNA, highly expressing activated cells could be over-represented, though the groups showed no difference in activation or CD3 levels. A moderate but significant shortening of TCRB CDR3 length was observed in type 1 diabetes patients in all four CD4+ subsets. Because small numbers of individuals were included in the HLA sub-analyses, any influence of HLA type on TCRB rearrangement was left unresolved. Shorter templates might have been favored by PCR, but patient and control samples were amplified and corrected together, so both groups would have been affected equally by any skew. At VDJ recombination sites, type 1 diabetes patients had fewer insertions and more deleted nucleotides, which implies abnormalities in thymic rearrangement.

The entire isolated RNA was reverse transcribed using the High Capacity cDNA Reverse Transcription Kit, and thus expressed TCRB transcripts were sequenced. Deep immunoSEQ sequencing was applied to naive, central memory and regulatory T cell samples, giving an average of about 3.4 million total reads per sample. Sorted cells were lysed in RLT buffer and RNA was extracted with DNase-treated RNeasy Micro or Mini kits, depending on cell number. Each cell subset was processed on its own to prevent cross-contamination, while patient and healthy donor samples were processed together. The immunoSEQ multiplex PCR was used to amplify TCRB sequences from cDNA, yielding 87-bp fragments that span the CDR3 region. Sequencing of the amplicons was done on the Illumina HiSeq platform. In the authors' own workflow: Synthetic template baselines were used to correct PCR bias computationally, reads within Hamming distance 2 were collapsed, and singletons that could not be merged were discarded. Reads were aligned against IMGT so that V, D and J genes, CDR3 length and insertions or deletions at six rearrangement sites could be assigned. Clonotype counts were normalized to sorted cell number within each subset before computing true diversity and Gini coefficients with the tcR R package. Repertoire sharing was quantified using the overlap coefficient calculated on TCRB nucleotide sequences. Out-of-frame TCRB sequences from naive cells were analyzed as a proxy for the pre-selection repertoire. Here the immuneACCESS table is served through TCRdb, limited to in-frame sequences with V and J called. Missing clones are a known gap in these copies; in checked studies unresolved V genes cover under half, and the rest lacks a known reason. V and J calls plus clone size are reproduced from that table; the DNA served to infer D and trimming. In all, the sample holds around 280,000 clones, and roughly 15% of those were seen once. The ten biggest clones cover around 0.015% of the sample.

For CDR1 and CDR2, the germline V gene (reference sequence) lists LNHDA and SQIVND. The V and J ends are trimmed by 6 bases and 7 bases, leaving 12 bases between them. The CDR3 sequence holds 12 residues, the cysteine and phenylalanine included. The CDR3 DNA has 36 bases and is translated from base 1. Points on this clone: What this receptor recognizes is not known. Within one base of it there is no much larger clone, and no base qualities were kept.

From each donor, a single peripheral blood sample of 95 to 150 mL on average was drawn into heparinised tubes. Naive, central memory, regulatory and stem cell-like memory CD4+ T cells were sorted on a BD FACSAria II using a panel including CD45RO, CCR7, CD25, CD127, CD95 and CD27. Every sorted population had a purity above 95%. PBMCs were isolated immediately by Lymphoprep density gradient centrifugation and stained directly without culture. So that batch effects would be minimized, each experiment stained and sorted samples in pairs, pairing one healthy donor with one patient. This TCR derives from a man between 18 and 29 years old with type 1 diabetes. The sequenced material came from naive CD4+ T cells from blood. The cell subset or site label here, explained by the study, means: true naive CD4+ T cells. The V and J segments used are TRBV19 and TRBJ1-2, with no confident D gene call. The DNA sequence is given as TGTGCCAGTAGCCGGGGAGGGCGTGGCTACACCTTC. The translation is CASSRGGRGYTF. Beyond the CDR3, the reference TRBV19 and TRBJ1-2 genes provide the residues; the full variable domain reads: DGGITQSPKYLFRKEGQNVTLSCEQNLNHDAMYWYRQDPGQGLRLIYYSQIVNDFQKGDIAEGYSVSREKKESFPLTVTSAQKNPTAFYLCASSRGGRGYTFGSGTRLTVV.